These T cell receptor beta chains were read from a single sample in a study of identifying expanded T cells in peripheral blood. Assay: immunoSEQ multiplex PCR; the TCRdb copy retains only in-frame clones and omits some. Of about 100,000 clones in the sample, around 89% are singletons; the top ten hold about 17%. Sequencing used blood. Receptors originate from a person aged 18 to 75 in good health. Both conserved end residues are part of each CDR3. D genes are given only for firm matches. Size is omitted from some rows. Given values are once, few, many or a class for expanded clones.

d_call,v_call,j_call,clone_size,cdr3_aa,cdr3_nt
.,TRBV10-1,TRBJ2-1,.,CASTGDYNEQFF,TGCGCCAGCACCGGGGACTACAATGAGCAGTTCTTC
TRBD1,TRBV9,TRBJ2-2,once,CASTKDRGTSGSGELFF,TGTGCCAGCACCAAGGACAGGGGGACAAGTGGCTCCGGGGAGCTGTTTTTT
.,TRBV12-2,TRBJ2-5,.,CASRLVARALQETQYF,TGTGCAAGTCGCTTAGTCGCCAGGGCGCTACAAGAGACCCAGTACTTC
.,TRBV30,TRBJ2-1,few,CAWSSGWDEQFF,TGTGCCTGGAGTAGCGGGTGGGATGAGCAGTTCTTC
.,TRBV9,TRBJ2-1,.,CASSAEGEGALVF,TGTGCCAGCAGCGCGGAGGGTGAGGGGGCCTTGGTCTTC
.,TRBV5-6,TRBJ2-3,.,CASSLPGTSTDTQYF,TGTGCCAGCAGCTTGCCGGGAACTAGCACAGATACGCAGTATTTT
TRBD1,TRBV10-3,TRBJ1-1,.,CAISGLRGLNTEAFF,TGTGCCATCAGCGGTCTCAGGGGGTTGAACACTGAAGCTTTCTTT
.,TRBV5-8,TRBJ2-7,.,CASSLALKASSYYEQYF,TGTGCCAGCAGCTTGGCCTTGAAAGCTAGCTCCTACTACGAGCAGTACTTC
.,TRBV5-5,TRBJ2-1,.,CASSFNLISYNEQFF,TGTGCCAGCAGCTTTAACTTGATCTCCTACAATGAGCAGTTCTTC
TRBD2,TRBV13,TRBJ2-3,.,CASSLDPSGGSDTQYF,TGTGCCAGCAGCTTAGACCCTAGCGGAGGGTCAGATACGCAGTATTTT
TRBD1,TRBV18,TRBJ1-2,.,CASSHGQGVSVYGYTF,TGTGCCAGCTCTCACGGACAGGGGGTGTCTGTCTATGGCTACACCTTC
.,TRBV5-1,TRBJ1-6,once,CASSFAGTASYNSPLHF,TGCGCCAGCAGCTTTGCTGGGACGGCGTCCTATAATTCACCCCTCCACTTT
.,TRBV6-6,TRBJ1-1,.,CASTAGVGRGNTEAFF,TGTGCCAGCACCGCCGGGGTGGGGAGGGGGAACACTGAAGCTTTCTTT
.,TRBV7-2,TRBJ1-4,.,CASSPLGAQVGEKLFF,TGTGCCAGCAGCCCCCTAGGGGCCCAAGTGGGTGAAAAACTGTTTTTT
TRBD1,TRBV28,TRBJ1-6,.,CASIGTVGAPLHF,TGTGCCAGCATAGGGACAGTCGGAGCACCCCTCCACTTT